This TCR beta chain was obtained from a study of T cell repertoires in cytomegalovirus infection. Study-wide context: Selection of CMV epitopes for the study included recently identified HLA-C-restricted and well-studied HLA-B-restricted ones. Through public TCR beta signatures, both CMV infection and matching HLA type were indicated. Study results and caveats: The ex vivo response showed dominance by HLA-C-restricted CMV-specific TCR beta clonotypes.

TCRdb redid the calling of the reads with MiXCR, one entry per CDR3 protein. This sample has some 800,000 distinct CDR3 sequences, with approximately 29% found just once. The V end lost 6 bases, the J end lost 6 bases, and 12 bases lay between the germline ends. The CDR3 runs 14 residues. In germline, CDR1 is MNHNY, CDR2 SVGAGI (reference sequence). This clonotype was seen just once. Its antigen is not identified. The origin of this receptor is a human donor in good health (CMV status not recorded). Some clones in this sample may be carry-over from other donors' samples. V is TRBV6-6 and J is TRBJ1-6, with D unresolved. The sequences come from cultured CD8+ T cells from PBMCs, collected from culture after CMV antigen stimulation. The CDR3 region has the DNA TGTGCCAGCAGCCCCGGGCCCTTTAATTCACCCCTCCACTTT. Its translation: CASSPGPFNSPLHF.